Listed below are T cell receptor beta chains from one sample, sequenced in a study of T cell responses to AZD1222 COVID-19 vaccine. Assay used: immunoSEQ multiplex PCR; TCRdb lists only in-frame clones, some missing. Of some 120,000 clones in the sample, approximately 94% were seen once. The sample here was peripheral blood, taken on day 0 of AZD1222 vaccination. The receptors derive from an adult in good health. Both conserved end residues are part of each CDR3.

cdr3_aa j_call v_call
CASSQFGGGSNQPQHF TRBJ1-5 TRBV16
CASSLGAVWSSYNEQFF TRBJ2-1 TRBV5-1
CASMIDSYNEQFF TRBJ2-1 TRBV28
CASSHGLMKKGKLFF TRBJ1-4 TRBV14
CASTPGQGTYEQYF TRBJ2-7 TRBV6-2/TRBV6-3
CASRTAQGASYEQYF TRBJ2-7 TRBV6-6
CASSRGYGYTF TRBJ1-2 TRBV6-2/TRBV6-3
CASSTTWDIETQYF TRBJ2-5 TRBV19
CASSRGNTEAFF TRBJ1-1 TRBV5-1
CASSSPNGDRKAYGYTF TRBJ1-2 TRBV21-1
CASSPELNTEAFF TRBJ1-1 TRBV18
CASRLGQEETQYF TRBJ2-5 TRBV28
CASSLGLAGLYNEQFF TRBJ2-1 TRBV6-6
CSVDSGAQGNGYTF TRBJ1-2 TRBV29-1
CASSYSTGGGQPQHF TRBJ1-5 TRBV6-5
CASSENRATGELFF TRBJ2-2 TRBV2
CASSAYRTSGQNRDEQFF TRBJ2-1 TRBV9
CASSFGQNTEAFF TRBJ1-1 TRBV5-1
CAIRMDSSYGYTF TRBJ1-2 TRBV10-3
CAWTKRGYEKLFF TRBJ1-4 TRBV30
CASRFNGQTRGNTIYF TRBJ1-3 TRBV13
CASSAGTYGYTF TRBJ1-2 TRBV28
CASSAGTGGSYNEQFF TRBJ2-1 TRBV2
CASSPGFFGYTF TRBJ1-2 TRBV3-1/TRBV3-2
CASSVADGPRNSPLHF TRBJ1-6 TRBV9